Listed below are T cell receptor beta chains from one sample, sequenced in a study of OX40 agonist ivuxolimab in advanced cancers. Method: immunoSEQ multiplex PCR; TCRdb's copy keeps in-frame clones and lacks some. The sample contains some 46,000 clones, roughly 87% of which appear only once. The material sequenced was CD4+ or CD8+ T cells sorted from blood, taken in a trial of the OX40 agonist ivuxolimab. The receptors come from an adult with an advanced solid tumor such as melanoma, head and neck, liver or kidney cancer. The CDR3 runs from the conserved cysteine through the conserved F or W. D genes are given only for firm matches. Size is stated for part of the rows, as once, few or many counts, or as a class when the clone is expanded.

J gene: TRBJ2-1; V gene: TRBV6-1; D gene: TRBD1; clone size: NA; CDR3 protein: CASSARQGGEQFF; CDR3 DNA: TGTGCCAGCAGCGCTCGACAGGGGGGTGAGCAGTTCTTC
J gene: TRBJ2-7; V gene: TRBV19; D gene: NA; clone size: NA; CDR3 protein: CASSIGETGVEQYF; CDR3 DNA: TGTGCCAGTAGTATAGGGGAGACCGGGGTCGAGCAGTACTTC
J gene: TRBJ2-1; V gene: TRBV10-3; D gene: NA; clone size: NA; CDR3 protein: CAISEGLSSYNEQFF; CDR3 DNA: TGTGCCATCAGTGAAGGGTTGAGCTCCTACAATGAGCAGTTCTTC
J gene: TRBJ2-5; V gene: TRBV28; D gene: NA; clone size: NA; CDR3 protein: CASSISLRGTQYF; CDR3 DNA: TGTGCCAGCAGTATTTCCCTCCGAGGGACCCAGTACTTC
J gene: TRBJ2-7; V gene: TRBV6-5; D gene: NA; clone size: NA; CDR3 protein: CASSEFYEQYF; CDR3 DNA: TGTGCCAGCAGTGAATTCTACGAGCAGTACTTC
J gene: TRBJ2-4; V gene: TRBV15; D gene: NA; clone size: NA; CDR3 protein: CATSRDSDARAADIQYF; CDR3 DNA: TGTGCCACCAGCAGAGATAGTGACGCGAGGGCAGCAGACATTCAGTACTTC
J gene: TRBJ1-1; V gene: TRBV19; D gene: TRBD1; clone size: NA; CDR3 protein: CASSIDPWGTGTRRGTEAFF; CDR3 DNA: TGTGCCAGTAGTATAGACCCCTGGGGGACAGGGACTCGTCGGGGCACTGAAGCTTTCTTT
J gene: TRBJ1-1; V gene: TRBV7-8; D gene: NA; clone size: few; CDR3 protein: CASSLALRAWNEAFF; CDR3 DNA: TGTGCCAGCAGCTTAGCGCTGAGGGCCTGGAATGAAGCTTTCTTT
J gene: TRBJ2-1; V gene: TRBV10-3; D gene: NA; clone size: NA; CDR3 protein: CAIKGAALYNEQFF; CDR3 DNA: TGTGCCATCAAGGGAGCGGCCCTCTACAATGAGCAGTTCTTC
J gene: TRBJ1-1; V gene: TRBV19; D gene: NA; clone size: NA; CDR3 protein: CASSRAREDAEAFF; CDR3 DNA: TGTGCCAGTAGTAGGGCCAGGGAAGACGCTGAAGCTTTCTTT
J gene: TRBJ2-1; V gene: TRBV28; D gene: TRBD2; clone size: NA; CDR3 protein: CASRTSGRGNEQFF; CDR3 DNA: TGTGCCAGCAGGACTAGCGGGAGAGGGAATGAGCAGTTCTTC
J gene: TRBJ2-1; V gene: TRBV7-6; D gene: TRBD1; clone size: NA; CDR3 protein: CASSLTGTVGNEQFF; CDR3 DNA: TGTGCCAGCAGTCTTACCGGGACAGTAGGGAATGAGCAGTTCTTC
J gene: TRBJ2-1; V gene: TRBV7-3; D gene: NA; clone size: NA; CDR3 protein: CASSQTGGAGYNEQFF; CDR3 DNA: TGTGCCAGCAGCCAAACAGGGGGAGCGGGGTACAATGAGCAGTTCTTC
J gene: TRBJ1-5; V gene: TRBV19; D gene: NA; clone size: NA; CDR3 protein: CASRGSNQPQHF; CDR3 DNA: TGTGCCAGTAGGGGCAGCAATCAGCCCCAGCATTTT
J gene: TRBJ2-3; V gene: TRBV7-2; D gene: TRBD2; clone size: NA; CDR3 protein: CASSPKTSGSTTQYF; CDR3 DNA: TGTGCCAGCAGCCCCAAGACTAGCGGGAGTACCACGCAGTATTTT
J gene: TRBJ2-7; V gene: TRBV11-2; D gene: NA; clone size: NA; CDR3 protein: CASSLQGLYEQYF; CDR3 DNA: TGTGCCAGCAGCTTACAGGGGCTCTACGAGCAGTACTTC
J gene: TRBJ2-1; V gene: TRBV11-3; D gene: NA; clone size: NA; CDR3 protein: CASSRGQGSYNEQFF; CDR3 DNA: TGTGCCAGCAGCCGTGGGCAGGGATCCTACAATGAGCAGTTCTTC
J gene: TRBJ2-1; V gene: TRBV30; D gene: TRBD1; clone size: once; CDR3 protein: CACTQGGQALNQFF; CDR3 DNA: TGTGCCTGTACCCAAGGAGGACAGGCCCTAAATCAGTTCTTC
J gene: TRBJ1-1; V gene: TRBV6-6; D gene: NA; clone size: NA; CDR3 protein: CASTTPGGAEAFF; CDR3 DNA: TGTGCCAGCACTACACCGGGGGGAGCTGAAGCTTTCTTT
J gene: TRBJ2-5; V gene: TRBV11-2; D gene: NA; clone size: NA; CDR3 protein: CASSFERGRGTRYF; CDR3 DNA: TGTGCCAGCAGCTTTGAGCGAGGGCGAGGAACTAGGTACTTC
J gene: TRBJ2-1; V gene: TRBV6-6; D gene: TRBD1; clone size: NA; CDR3 protein: CASRPTGLNEQFF; CDR3 DNA: TGTGCCAGCAGACCGACAGGGTTAAATGAGCAGTTCTTC
J gene: TRBJ2-7; V gene: TRBV4-1; D gene: TRBD2; clone size: NA; CDR3 protein: CASSQVGEGPYEQYF; CDR3 DNA: TGCGCCAGCAGCCAAGTCGGGGAGGGCCCCTACGAGCAGTACTTC
J gene: TRBJ1-2; V gene: TRBV7-9; D gene: NA; clone size: once; CDR3 protein: CASSFVGGNDGYTF; CDR3 DNA: TGTGCCAGCAGCTTCGTGGGGGGGAACGATGGCTACACCTTC
J gene: TRBJ1-5; V gene: TRBV7-8; D gene: TRBD1; clone size: once; CDR3 protein: CASSSRQGDNQPQHF; CDR3 DNA: TGTGCCAGCAGCTCCCGACAGGGAGATAATCAGCCCCAGCATTTT
J gene: TRBJ2-7; V gene: TRBV7-8; D gene: TRBD2; clone size: once; CDR3 protein: CASSLAWASGSRQYF; CDR3 DNA: TGTGCCAGCAGCTTAGCTTGGGCTAGCGGGAGTCGGCAGTACTTC
J gene: TRBJ1-2; V gene: TRBV5-1; D gene: NA; clone size: NA; CDR3 protein: CASSLQSTGVPDYGYTF; CDR3 DNA: TGCGCCAGCAGCTTGCAATCGACGGGGGTACCGGACTATGGCTACACCTTC
J gene: TRBJ2-1; V gene: TRBV9; D gene: TRBD2; clone size: NA; CDR3 protein: CASSAISGIYNEQFF; CDR3 DNA: TGTGCCAGCAGCGCCATTAGCGGGATCTACAATGAGCAGTTCTTC
J gene: TRBJ1-2; V gene: TRBV10-3; D gene: NA; clone size: NA; CDR3 protein: CAISEDGSSGYTF; CDR3 DNA: TGTGCCATCAGTGAGGATGGCAGCTCGGGCTACACCTTC
J gene: TRBJ1-1; V gene: TRBV27; D gene: NA; clone size: NA; CDR3 protein: CASSYVFTSTEAFF; CDR3 DNA: TGTGCCAGCAGCTACGTTTTCACGAGTACTGAAGCTTTCTTT
J gene: TRBJ1-4; V gene: TRBV13; D gene: TRBD1; clone size: NA; CDR3 protein: CASSFGGQGENEKLFF; CDR3 DNA: TGTGCCAGCAGCTTCGGGGGACAGGGTGAAAATGAAAAACTGTTTTTT
J gene: TRBJ2-5; V gene: TRBV7-7; D gene: TRBD2; clone size: NA; CDR3 protein: CASSPSGSFETQYF; CDR3 DNA: TGTGCTAGCAGCCCTAGCGGGAGTTTTGAGACCCAGTACTTC
J gene: TRBJ1-1; V gene: TRBV21-1; D gene: NA; clone size: NA; CDR3 protein: CASSTPGTGGWGDTEAFF; CDR3 DNA: TGTGCCAGCAGCACGCCCGGGACAGGGGGCTGGGGGGACACTGAAGCTTTCTTT
J gene: TRBJ2-5; V gene: TRBV7-8; D gene: TRBD1; clone size: NA; CDR3 protein: CASSPRTGLQETQYF; CDR3 DNA: TGTGCCAGCAGCCCGCGGACAGGCTTACAAGAGACCCAGTACTTC
J gene: TRBJ1-5; V gene: TRBV14; D gene: NA; clone size: few; CDR3 protein: CASSLFSNQPQHF; CDR3 DNA: TGTGCCAGCAGCCTTTTCAGCAATCAGCCCCAGCATTTT
J gene: TRBJ1-4; V gene: TRBV5-1; D gene: TRBD1; clone size: NA; CDR3 protein: CASRRWDSNEKLFF; CDR3 DNA: TGCGCCAGCAGACGATGGGACAGTAATGAAAAACTGTTTTTT